A selection of T cell receptor beta chains follows, all from one sample in a study of low-dose radiotherapy and immunotherapy resistance in tumors. Using its own MiXCR run on the reads, TCRdb lists one record per CDR3 protein. This table holds roughly 32,000 distinct CDR3 sequences, around 54% found once. This material consisted of PBMCs, taken after low-dose radiotherapy plus immunotherapy. Receptors originate from a male donor with gallbladder cancer. Each CDR3 is given with its conserved first and last residue. D genes are given only for firm matches. Part of the rows lack a size; the others show once, few, many or a class for expanded clones.

cdr3_length,v_call,clone_size,d_call,j_call,cdr3_aa,cdr3_nt
16,TRBV20-1,many,TRBD1,TRBJ2-1,CSASSRSQQGIGGQFF,TGCAGTGCTAGTAGCAGGTCCCAACAGGGGATAGGTGGGCAGTTCTTC
14,TRBV4-1,many,NA,TRBJ1-1,CASSPPGEGAEAFF,TGCGCCAGCAGCCCCCCAGGGGAAGGTGCTGAAGCTTTCTTT
15,TRBV2,many,TRBD1,TRBJ1-5,CASAPGTGVFQPQHF,TGTGCCAGCGCTCCCGGGACAGGGGTTTTTCAGCCCCAGCATTTT
16,TRBV7-9,NA,TRBD2,TRBJ2-1,CASSPSWREGYNEQFF,TGTGCCAGCAGCCCCAGTTGGCGGGAGGGCTACAATGAGCAGTTCTTC
11,TRBV3-1,many,NA,TRBJ2-3,CASSPGDTQYF,TGTGCCAGCAGTCCGGGGGATACGCAGTATTTT
14,TRBV3-1,many,NA,TRBJ1-1,CASSQVGGDTEAFF,TGTGCCAGCAGCCAAGTTGGCGGGGACACTGAAGCTTTCTTT
13,TRBV15,NA,TRBD1,TRBJ2-7,CATSSNDRVEQYF,TGTGCCACCAGCAGCAACGACAGGGTCGAGCAGTACTTC
17,TRBV12-3/TRBV12-4,many,TRBD1,TRBJ2-1,CASSLLRAHRGGKEQFF,TGTGCCAGCAGTCTCCTCCGGGCCCACCGAGGGGGCAAGGAGCAGTTCTTC
13,TRBV7-3,many,TRBD1,TRBJ1-2,CASSSTGVNGYTF,TGTGCCAGCAGCTCGACAGGGGTTAACGGCTACACCTTC
14,TRBV5-1,NA,TRBD2,TRBJ2-1,CASSNSGADNEQFF,TGCGCCAGCAGCAATAGCGGGGCAGACAATGAGCAGTTCTTC
13,TRBV11-2,NA,NA,TRBJ2-5,CASSLDYGETQYF,TGTGCCAGCAGCTTAGATTACGGGGAGACCCAGTACTTC
14,TRBV28,once,NA,TRBJ2-1,CASSHGPSYNEQFF,TGTGCCAGCTCCCACGGGCCCTCCTACAATGAGCAGTTCTTC
12,TRBV6-2/TRBV6-3,NA,NA,TRBJ2-1,CASSSADNEQFF,TGTGCCAGCAGTTCCGCGGACAATGAGCAGTTCTTC
15,TRBV9,medium-sized,TRBD2,TRBJ2-1,CASSVETSGNNEQFF,TGTGCCAGCAGCGTAGAAACTAGCGGGAATAATGAGCAGTTCTTC
15,TRBV5-1,many,NA,TRBJ2-2,CASSYDNPNTGELFF,TGCGCCAGCAGCTACGACAACCCGAACACCGGGGAGCTGTTTTTT
13,TRBV12-3/TRBV12-4,NA,NA,TRBJ2-7,CASSLKQGGEQYF,TGTGCCAGCAGTTTAAAACAGGGAGGCGAGCAGTACTTC
14,TRBV29-1,NA,NA,TRBJ2-1,CSVEIPLSYNEQFF,TGCAGCGTTGAAATTCCCCTTTCCTACAATGAGCAGTTCTTC
15,TRBV5-1,NA,TRBD1,TRBJ1-2,CASSSGTGGVYGYTF,TGCGCCAGCAGCAGCGGGACAGGGGGCGTTTATGGCTACACCTTC
14,TRBV5-8,many,NA,TRBJ1-2,CASRPLAGLYSYTF,TGTGCCAGCAGACCGCTGGCAGGACTCTATAGCTACACCTTC
14,TRBV6-6,NA,NA,TRBJ1-3,CASSYSFFGNTIYF,TGTGCCAGCAGTTACTCGTTCTTCGGAAACACCATATATTTT
16,TRBV12-3/TRBV12-4,NA,TRBD2,TRBJ2-1,CASTPTSGGAYNEQFF,TGTGCCAGCACCCCGACTAGCGGGGGGGCCTACAATGAGCAGTTCTTC
10,TRBV6-2/TRBV6-3,medium-sized,NA,TRBJ2-2,CASSSPDLFF,TGTGCCAGCAGTTCCCCGGACCTGTTTTTT
15,TRBV4-1,many,TRBD1,TRBJ1-2,CASNIGQAANYGYTF,TGCGCCAGCAACATAGGACAGGCGGCTAACTATGGCTACACCTTC
13,TRBV5-1,NA,NA,TRBJ1-6,CASSLASNSPLHF,TGCGCCAGCAGCTTGGCCAGTAATTCACCCCTCCACTTT
16,TRBV5-1,NA,TRBD1,TRBJ2-1,CASSGEVQGAWNEQFF,TGCGCCAGCAGCGGGGAGGTACAGGGGGCGTGGAATGAGCAGTTCTTC
16,TRBV20-1,many,NA,TRBJ2-1,CSARTWIGSSYNEQFF,TGCAGTGCTAGAACCTGGATTGGGAGCTCCTACAATGAGCAGTTCTTC
15,TRBV5-1,NA,NA,TRBJ1-6,CASSLLGVDNSPLHF,TGCGCCAGCAGCTTGCTAGGGGTCGATAATTCACCCCTCCACTTT
15,TRBV3-1,NA,TRBD2,TRBJ2-1,CASSLAGEGYNEQFF,TGTGCCAGCAGCCTAGCGGGGGAGGGATACAATGAGCAGTTCTTC
12,TRBV7-2,few,NA,TRBJ1-5,CASSPKGQPQHF,TGTGCCAGCAGCCCGAAAGGGCAGCCCCAGCATTTT
15,TRBV7-9,medium-sized,NA,TRBJ2-1,CASSYGPNPYNEQFF,TGTGCCAGCAGCTATGGGCCGAACCCCTACAATGAGCAGTTCTTC
13,TRBV12-3/TRBV12-4,NA,NA,TRBJ1-2,CASSGRRYYGYTF,TGTGCCAGCAGTGGCAGGAGATACTATGGCTACACCTTC
12,TRBV24-1,many,NA,TRBJ2-7,CATSDWGVRQYF,TGTGCCACCAGTGATTGGGGCGTCCGGCAGTACTTC